A single sample is the source of the 5 T cell receptor beta chains below, sequenced in a study of spatial heterogeneity in lung cancer (dated by TCRdb to 2018 to 2020). These receptors' targets are unknown. The time point label, read with the paper, signifies: sample taken at primary tumor resection. Points the paper makes about the study in general: A correlation was observed between the number of expanded intratumoral alpha and beta TCRs and the tumor nonsynonymous mutation count.

The library was produced with 5' RACE. TCRdb lists the instrument as NextSeq 500. TCRdb handled the public reads itself, with Q25 trimming in fastp and clone calling in MiXCR, and kept productive beta chains. Rows merge per CDR3 protein into single entries with the most common DNA and genes. This sample lists tens of thousands of distinct CDR3 sequences; less than 5% were detected once. The top ten constitute 9.9% of the sample. The sample was lung tumor tissue, taken at surgery. These receptors all come from a male donor with early-stage non-small cell lung cancer.

The rearrangement joins TRBV3-1 to TRBJ2-7, with 10 nucleotides matching TRBD1. The CDR3 consists of 14 residues. Germline values: CDR1 LGHDT, CDR2 YNNKEL (reference sequence). V gave up 3 bases and J gave up 3 bases; unmatched junction bases: 2. As DNA, the CDR3 is TGTGCCAGCAGCCAGGGACAGGGGTACTACGAGCAGTACTTC. Encoded protein: CASSQGQGYYEQYF.

The rearrangement uses TRBV28 and TRBJ1-5; D is ambiguous. Trimming took off 5 bases at V and 0 bases at J, with 11 bases between the two ends. Germline V gene sequence: CDR1 MDHEN, CDR2 SYDVKM. CDR3 length equals 15 residues. As DNA, the CDR3 is TGTGCCAGCAGTCCCCTGACCTATAGCAATCAGCCCCAGCATTTT. It translates to CASSPLTYSNQPQHF.

This clonotype was observed at least ten times. The chain recombines TRBV7-2 with TRBJ2-2, with a weak D call TRBD2 (6 bases). The V gene's germline CDR1 is SGHTA and CDR2 FQGNSA. The CDR3 sequence is 14 residues long. With 5 bases removed from V and 7 bases from J, the gap between germline ends came to 14 bases. CDR3 bases: TGTGCCAGCAGCCCGGAGGGCCGGGTCGGGGAGCTGTTTTTT. It specifies CASSPEGRVGELFF.

This clonotype was picked up many times. The CDR3 region is CSGSRGSSYNEQFF. As DNA, the CDR3 is TGCAGCGGGTCCAGGGGGAGCTCCTACAATGAGCAGTTCTTC. The gene calls are TRBV29-1 and TRBJ2-1; 7 nucleotides line up with TRBD1. The CDR3 is 14 amino acids. Germline V lookup: CDR1 SQVTM, CDR2 ANQGSEA. V shed 7 bases, J shed 0 bases, and the junction held 6 bases outside the gene matches.

This clonotype was found many times. The chain carries TRBV7-2 and TRBJ1-5, with D possibly TRBD1 on 5 matching bases. Germline V gene lookup returns CDR1 SGHTA and CDR2 FQGNSA. The germline V and J ends were trimmed by 2 bases and 4 bases, with 12 bases remaining between them. This CDR3 comprises 15 residues. The CDR3 DNA is TGTGCCAGCAGCTTATATACGGGGGGGAATCAGCCCCAGCATTTT. Amino acids: CASSLYTGGNQPQHF.